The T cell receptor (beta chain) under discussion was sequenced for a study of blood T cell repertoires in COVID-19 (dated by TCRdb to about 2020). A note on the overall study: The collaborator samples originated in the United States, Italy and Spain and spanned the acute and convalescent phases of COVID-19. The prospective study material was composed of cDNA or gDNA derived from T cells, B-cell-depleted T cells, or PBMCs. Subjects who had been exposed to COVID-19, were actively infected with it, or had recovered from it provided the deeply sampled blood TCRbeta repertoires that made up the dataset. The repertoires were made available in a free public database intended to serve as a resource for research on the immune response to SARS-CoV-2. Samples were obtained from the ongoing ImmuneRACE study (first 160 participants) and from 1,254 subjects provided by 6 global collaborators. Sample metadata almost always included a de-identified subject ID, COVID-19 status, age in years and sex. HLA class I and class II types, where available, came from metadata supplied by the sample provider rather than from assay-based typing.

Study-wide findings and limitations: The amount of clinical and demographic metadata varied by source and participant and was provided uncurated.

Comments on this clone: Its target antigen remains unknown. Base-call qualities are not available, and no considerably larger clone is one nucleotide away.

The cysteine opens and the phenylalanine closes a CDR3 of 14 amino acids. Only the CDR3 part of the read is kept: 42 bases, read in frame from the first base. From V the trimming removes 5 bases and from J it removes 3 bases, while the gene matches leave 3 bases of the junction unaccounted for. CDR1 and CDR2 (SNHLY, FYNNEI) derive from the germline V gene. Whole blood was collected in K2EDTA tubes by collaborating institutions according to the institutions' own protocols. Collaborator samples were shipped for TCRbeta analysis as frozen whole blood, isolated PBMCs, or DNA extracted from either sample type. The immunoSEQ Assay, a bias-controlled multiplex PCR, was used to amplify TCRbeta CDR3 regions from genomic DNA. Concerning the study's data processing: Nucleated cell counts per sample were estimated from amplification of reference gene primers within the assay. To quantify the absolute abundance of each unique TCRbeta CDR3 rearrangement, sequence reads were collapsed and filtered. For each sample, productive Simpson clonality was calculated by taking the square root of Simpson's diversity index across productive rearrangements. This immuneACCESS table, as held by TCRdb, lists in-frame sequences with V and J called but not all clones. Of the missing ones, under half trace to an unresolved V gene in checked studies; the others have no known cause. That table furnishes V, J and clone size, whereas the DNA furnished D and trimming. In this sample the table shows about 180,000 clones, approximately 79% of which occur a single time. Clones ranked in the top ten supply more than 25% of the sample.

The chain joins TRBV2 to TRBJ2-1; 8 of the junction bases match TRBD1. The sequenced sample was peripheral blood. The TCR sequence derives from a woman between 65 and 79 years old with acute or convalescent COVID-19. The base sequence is TGTGCCAGCAGTCAGGGGGCTTACTACAATGAGCAGTTCTTC. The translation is CASSQGAYYNEQFF.